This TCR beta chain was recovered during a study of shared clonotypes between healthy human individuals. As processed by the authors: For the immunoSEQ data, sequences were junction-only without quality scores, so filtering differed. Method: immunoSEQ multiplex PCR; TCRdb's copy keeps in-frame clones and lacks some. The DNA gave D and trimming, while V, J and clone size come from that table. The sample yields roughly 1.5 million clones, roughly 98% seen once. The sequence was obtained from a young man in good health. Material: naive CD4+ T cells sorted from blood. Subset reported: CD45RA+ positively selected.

CDR3 nucleotide sequence: TGCGCCAGCAGCCGGGGATCGGACACCGGGGAGCTGTTTTTT. Translation gives CASSRGSDTGELFF. The V call is TRBV5-1, the J call TRBJ2-2; the D gene is possibly TRBD2 (5 bases). Trimming took 4 bases from V and 3 from J, leaving 10 bases between them. The germline V gene has CDR1 SGHRS and CDR2 YFSETQ. This CDR3 contains 14 residues.